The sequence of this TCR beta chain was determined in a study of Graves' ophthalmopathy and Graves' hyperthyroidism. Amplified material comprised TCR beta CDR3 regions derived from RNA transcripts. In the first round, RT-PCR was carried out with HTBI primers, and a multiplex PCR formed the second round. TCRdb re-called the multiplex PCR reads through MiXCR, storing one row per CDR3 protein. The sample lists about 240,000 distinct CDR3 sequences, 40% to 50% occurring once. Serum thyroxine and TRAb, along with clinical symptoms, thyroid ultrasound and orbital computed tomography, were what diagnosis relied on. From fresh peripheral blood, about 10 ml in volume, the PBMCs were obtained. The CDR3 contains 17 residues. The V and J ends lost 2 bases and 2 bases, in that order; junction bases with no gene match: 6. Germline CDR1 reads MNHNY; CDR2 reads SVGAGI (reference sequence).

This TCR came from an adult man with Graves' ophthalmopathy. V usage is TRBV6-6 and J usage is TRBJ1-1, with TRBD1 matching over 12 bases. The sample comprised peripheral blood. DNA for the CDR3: TGTGCCAGCAGTTACACACGGGACAGGGGGCCAAACACTGAAGCTTTCTTT. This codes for CASSYTRDRGPNTEAFF.